The 8 T cell receptor beta chains given below trace back to one sample, sequenced in a study of shared clonotypes between healthy human individuals. Only in-frame clones appear in the TCRdb table, and some are missing; sequencing was by immunoSEQ multiplex PCR. Among 2 million or so clones listed, roughly 96% were seen once. The sequenced sample was naive CD4+ T cells sorted from blood. Subset in this sample: CD45RA+ positively selected. These receptors came from a man younger than 30 in good health.

The chain joins TRBV18 to TRBJ1-2; possibly TRBD1 for D (5 bases). CDR1 KGHSH and CDR2 LQKENI come from the germline V gene. V dropped 10 bases and J dropped 8 bases, with 14 bases sitting between them. The CDR3 is made up of 11 amino acids. Written as DNA, the CDR3 is TGTGCCATAATCCCCGGGGGGGGCTACACCTTC. This codes for CAIIPGGGYTF.

A remark on this clone: Other DNA sequences in the sample encode the same CDR3. The chain combines TRBV18 with TRBJ2-7; D is uncertain. The CDR3 is made up of 14 amino acids. Trimming took off 1 base at V and 2 bases at J, with 9 bases between the two ends. Germline V gene data show CDR1 as KGHSH and CDR2 as LQKENI. The CDR3: CASSPQDGTYEQYF. In DNA, the CDR3 is TGTGCCAGCTCACCACAAGACGGAACCTACGAGCAGTACTTC.

The chain carries TRBV29-1 and TRBJ2-1; TRBD2 matches at 11 bases. V dropped 7 bases and J dropped 9; count of bases not matched to a gene: 11. CDR1 is SQVTM, CDR2 ANQGSEA, per germline. The CDR3 consists of 14 residues. In DNA, the CDR3 is TGCAGCGCCCCACTAGCGGGAGTAGGGGGTGAGCAGTTCTTC. This sequence encodes CSAPLAGVGGEQFF.

The chain combines TRBV6-1 with TRBJ2-1; D may be TRBD2 (6 bases). The CDR3 covers 12 residues. Germline V gives CDR1 MNHNS, CDR2 SASEGT. Trimming cost V 5 bases and J 12 bases, with 14 bases left between them. CDR3 sequence (DNA): TGTGCCAGCAGTTTTCGGGGGAGGCCGCAGTTCTTC. This translates into CASSFRGRPQFF.

The chain employs TRBV7-6 and TRBJ1-2, with D tentatively TRBD1 (6 bases). Trimming cost V 4 bases and J 8 bases, with 17 bases left between them. This CDR3 is built from 14 residues. The germline V gene encodes CDR1 SGHVS and CDR2 FNYEAQ. This CDR3 reads CASSSSGAREGYTF. In nucleotides, the CDR3 is TGTGCCAGCAGCTCGTCAGGGGCCCGGGAGGGCTACACCTTC. The full variable domain, its missing parts supplied by reference TRBV7-6 and TRBJ1-2, is GAGVSQSPRYKVTKRGQDVALRCDPISGHVSLYWYRQALGQGPEFLTYFNYEAQQDKSGLPNDRFSAERPEGSISTLTIQRTEQRDSAMYRCASSSSGAREGYTFGSGTRLTVV.

The chain has TRBV4-2 and TRBJ2-3; D is unclear. CDR1 is LGHNA and CDR2 is YNFKEQ in the germline V gene. The ends were cut back, 3 bases at V and 3 bases at J, with 10 bases in the middle. This CDR3 has 14 residues. CDR3 protein: CASSQESQTDTQYF. The CDR3 DNA sequence: TGTGCCAGCAGCCAGGAGTCGCAGACAGATACGCAGTATTTT.

In this sample, this clone turned up a few times. The V and J genes are TRBV30 and TRBJ1-5; no clear D gene. V lost 2 bases, J lost 2 bases, and 10 bases lay in between. Germline CDR1 GTSNPN, CDR2 SVGIG (reference sequence). This CDR3 has 14 amino acids. CDR3 sequence: CAWSSSPGNQPQHF. The CDR3 DNA follows: TGTGCCTGGAGTTCCTCCCCGGGCAATCAGCCCCAGCATTTT. Looking up the rest from reference TRBV30 and TRBJ1-5 gives the full variable domain: SQTIHQWPATLVQPVGSPLSLECTVEGTSNPNLYWYRQAAGRGLQLLFYSVGIGQISSEVPQNLSASRPQDRQFILSSKKLLLSDSGFYLCAWSSSPGNQPQHFGDGTRLSIL.

In nucleotides, the CDR3 is TGTGCCAGCAGCTTGAGCACTGCGGGGGGCCAAGAGACCCAGTACTTC. As protein: CASSLSTAGGQETQYF. The rearrangement uses TRBV5-4 and TRBJ2-5; TRBD2 agrees at 8 bases. J gave up 1 base and V 1 base, and 6 bases lay outside the gene matches. From germline, CDR1 is SGHNT and CDR2 YYREEE (reference sequence). The CDR3 extends over 16 amino acids.